One and the same sample provided the 5 T cell receptor beta chains below, sequenced in a study of cytomegalovirus exposure and HLA in healthy donors. TCRdb keeps only in-frame clones here, not all; method: immunoSEQ multiplex PCR. The table lists about 160,000 clones, about 96% of them singletons, with more than 0.7% in the top ten. Input material: PBMCs. Receptors originate from a woman aged 18-35 years in good health and CMV-seronegative.

J is TRBJ1-1 and V is TRBV15, with 7 bases aligning to TRBD1. CDR3 length equals 14 residues. CDR1 is LNHNV, CDR2 YYDKDF, per germline (reference sequence). Trimming took 5 bases from V and 3 from J; bases not matched to a gene: 6. CDR3 loop: CATSGRQGDTEAFF. CDR3 in DNA: TGTGCCACCAGCGGAAGACAGGGCGACACTGAAGCTTTCTTT.

The rearrangement links TRBV6-1 to TRBJ1-5; D is perhaps TRBD1 (5 bases). Trimming removed 3 bases at V and 0 bases at J, with 12 bases between. This CDR3 spans 16 amino acids. Germline CDR1 reads MNHNS; CDR2 reads SASEGT. In DNA, the CDR3 is TGTGCCAGCAGTGAGGACACCCGCTATAGCAATCAGCCCCAGCATTTT. The encoded protein is CASSEDTRYSNQPQHF.

The rearrangement joins TRBV4-2 to TRBJ2-1, with D possibly being TRBD2 (5 bases). The CDR3 has 15 amino acids. The V end lost 5 bases, the J end lost 0 bases, and 11 bases lay between the germline ends. Looked up from germline, CDR1 is LGHNA and CDR2 is YNFKEQ. CDR3: CASSLSGSSYNEQFF. CDR3 coding DNA: TGTGCCAGCAGCTTAAGCGGAAGCTCCTACAATGAGCAGTTCTTC.

The chain couples TRBV12-2 to TRBJ1-6; the table assigns TRBD1, which was not confirmed against the DNA. TRBV12-2 is a pseudogene. The CDR3 consists of 21 residues. The CDR3 is CASRLVLKAVSGTGRNSPLHF. The DNA of the CDR3 is TGTGCAAGTCGCTTAGTCCTTAAAGCAGTATCCGGGACAGGGCGAAATTCACCCCTCCACTTT.

The chain joins TRBV18 to TRBJ2-7; D possibly corresponds to TRBD2 (7 bases). With 3 bases removed from V and 2 bases from J, the gap between germline ends came to 14 bases. The germline V gene has CDR1 KGHSH and CDR2 LQKENI. This CDR3 has 15 residues. DNA of the CDR3: TGTGCCAGCTCACCGGGGGGGCAAAATACCTACGAGCAGTACTTC. It codes for CASSPGGQNTYEQYF.